These 4 T cell receptor beta chains originate from one sample sequenced in a study of blood T cells in healthy people across ages. With a J-beta primer mix and a sample-barcoded 5' primer, a second PCR ran roughly 7 to 11 cycles. TCRdb independently ran MiXCR on the 5' RACE reads; one entry per CDR3 protein. The profile covers around 800,000 distinct CDR3 sequences, with less than 60% appearing a single time and less than 20% taken by the ten largest. Sequencing was carried out using blood. The source is an elderly man in good health.

This sequence joins TRBV7-2 and TRBJ2-1; 8 bases fit TRBD2. The ends lost 1 base at V and 7 bases at J; junction bases unmatched: 6. Looked up from germline, CDR1 is SGHTA and CDR2 is FQGNSA. The CDR3 extends over 15 amino acids. The CDR3 is CASSLGRGGGNEQFF. CDR3 DNA: TGTGCCAGCAGCTTAGGAAGGGGCGGGGGGAATGAGCAGTTCTTC.

This clonotype was seen a single time. A read error is possible here, since a much larger clone lies one base away. The chain joins TRBV11-1 to TRBJ2-7; D is ambiguous. This CDR3 comprises 15 residues. Germline loops: CDR1 SGHAT, CDR2 FQDESV (reference sequence). CDR3 amino acids: CAGSALGRSSYEQYF. The CDR3, as DNA: TGTGCCGGCAGCGCTCTAGGGCGGAGCTCCTACGAGCAGTACTTC. Full variable domain (outside the CDR3, taken from reference TRBV11-1 and TRBJ2-7): EAEVAQSPRYKITEKSQAVAFWCDPISGHATLYWYRQILGQGPELLVQFQDESVVDDSQLPKDRFSAERLKGVDSTLKIQPAELGDSAMYLCAGSALGRSSYEQYFGPGTRLTVT.

This clonotype was counted ten times or more. The J gene is TRBJ2-7, the V gene TRBV12-3 or TRBV12-4, with D possibly being TRBD2 (5 bases). Deletions cut 5 bases from V and 1 base from J, with 9 bases between. The CDR3 consists of 13 residues. The CDR3 sequence: CASSPDLSYEQYF. For the CDR3, the DNA is TGTGCCAGCAGTCCGGACTTATCCTACGAGCAGTACTTC.

V usage is TRBV7-9 and J usage is TRBJ1-2; the match to TRBD1 covers 9 bases. Germline-derived CDR1 and CDR2 are SEHNR and FQNEAQ (reference sequence). V shed 2 bases, J shed 0 bases, and the junction held 4 bases outside the gene matches. This CDR3 is 16 amino acids long. As DNA, the CDR3 is TGTGCCAGCAGCTTAACACAGGGGGCAGCTAACTATGGCTACACCTTC. This codes for CASSLTQGAANYGYTF.